Below, 24 T cell receptor beta chains from the same sample are listed, as sequenced in a study of T cells in Graves' hyperthyroidism and ophthalmopathy. There were TCR beta CDR3 regions amplified from RNA transcripts. First-round RT-PCR of the TCR CDR3 relied on the HTBI primer set. TCRdb recomputed calls from the multiplex PCR reads with MiXCR, one row per CDR3 protein. Here the sample spans about 570,000 distinct CDR3 sequences, about 45% being singletons. Sequencing input: peripheral blood or thyroid tissue (not recorded which). Receptor source: an adult woman with Graves' disease, either hyperthyroidism or ophthalmopathy (not recorded which).

The chain combines TRBV7-2 with TRBJ1-1; TRBD1 is a possible D gene (5 bases). Germline values: CDR1 SGHTA, CDR2 FQGNSA. The V end lost 1 base, the J end lost 0 bases, and 9 bases lay between the germline ends. This CDR3 has 15 residues. CDR3 in DNA: TGTGCCAGCAGCTTAGGGTCAGGGATGAACACTGAAGCTTTCTTT. This gives the protein CASSLGSGMNTEAFF.

This clonotype was counted between two and nine times. V is TRBV7-8 and J is TRBJ1-6; D not resolved. The V end lost 0 bases, the J end lost 10 bases, and 10 bases lay between the germline ends. Germline V lookup: CDR1 SGHVS, CDR2 FQNEAQ. There are 14 residues in the CDR3. CDR3 coding DNA: TGTGCCAGCAGCTTAGCGGGTGGACTCTCACCCCTCCACTTT. Encoded protein: CASSLAGGLSPLHF.

This clonotype was observed many times. The gene calls are TRBV7-8 and TRBJ2-7; 7 bases are shared with TRBD1. CDR3 size: 11 residues. Germline-derived CDR1 and CDR2 are SGHVS and FQNEAQ. V shed 8 bases, J shed 6 bases, and the junction held 4 bases outside the gene matches. In DNA form, the CDR3 reads TGTGCCAGCCAGGGGGACGGCGAGCAGTACTTC. Translated: CASQGDGEQYF.

This chain uses TRBV7-9 with TRBJ1-2; no clear D. CDR1 is SEHNR, CDR2 FQNEAQ, per germline (reference sequence). The CDR3 extends over 14 amino acids. The V end was cut by 4 bases, the J end by 4 bases, with 13 bases between. CDR3 protein: CASSSPDYVYGYTF. In DNA, the CDR3 is TGTGCCAGCAGCTCCCCGGACTACGTCTATGGCTACACCTTC.

This clonotype was detected ten times or more. V is TRBV7-2 and J is TRBJ2-7, with D unresolved. With 5 bases removed from V and 4 bases from J, the gap between germline ends came to 9 bases. Germline V gene sequence: CDR1 SGHTA, CDR2 FQGNSA. This CDR3 region has 12 residues. The chain's CDR3 is CASSRILYEQYF. The DNA of the CDR3 is TGTGCCAGCAGCCGGATCTTATACGAGCAGTACTTC.

This chain links TRBV2 with TRBJ1-1; 8 bases align to TRBD1. The germline V gene encodes CDR1 SNHLY and CDR2 FYNNEI. The CDR3 contains 13 residues. V trimming: 2 bases; J trimming: 7 bases; junction bases outside the gene matches: 3. The CDR3 here is CASSEQGAGEAFF. The CDR3 nucleotides read TGTGCCAGCAGTGAACAGGGGGCGGGTGAAGCTTTCTTT.

The chain links TRBV2 to TRBJ2-5; D assignment may be TRBD1 or TRBD2 (5 bases each). V was shortened by 8 bases and J by 1 base, with 14 bases between the two germline ends. Germline loops: CDR1 SNHLY, CDR2 FYNNEI. The CDR3 totals 14 residues. CDR3 residues: CASYNGDGQETQYF. The CDR3 DNA reads as TGTGCCAGCTACAACGGGGACGGCCAAGAGACCCAGTACTTC.

This clonotype was found many times. The chain recombines TRBV4-1 with TRBJ1-1; TRBD1 is a possible D gene (5 bases). The CDR3 is 14 amino acids. The germline V gene has CDR1 MGHRA and CDR2 YSYEKL. Trimming shortened V by 2 bases and J by 6 bases, and 13 bases separated the two germline ends. CDR3 in DNA: TGCGCCAGCAGCCAACCCCTTCGGGGCGCTGAAGCTTTCTTT. It yields the protein CASSQPLRGAEAFF.

This clonotype has only a few counts. The CDR3 DNA sequence: TGTGCCAGCGCCCGGAGGGGGATGAACACTGAAGCTTTCTTT. Translated, it gives CASARRGMNTEAFF. The rearrangement joins TRBV7-9 to TRBJ1-1, with D possibly matching TRBD1 (6 bases). The CDR3 runs to 14 residues. Germline V lookup: CDR1 SEHNR, CDR2 FQNEAQ (reference sequence). The V gene lost 8 bases and the J gene lost 0 bases, with 13 bases spanning the gap.

The chain is built from TRBV10-3 and TRBJ2-3; 11 nucleotides match TRBD2. The length of the CDR3 is 15 residues. The trim removed 4 bases at V and 6 bases at J, leaving 6 bases unmatched. Germline loops: CDR1 ENHRY, CDR2 SYGVKD. The CDR3 DNA reads TGTGCCATCAGTGCCTCACTAGCGGGAGTTGATACGCAGTATTTT. Its protein product is CAISASLAGVDTQYF.

This clonotype was observed a handful of times. J is TRBJ1-3 and V is TRBV6-1; tentative D call: TRBD1 (5 bases). The germline gives CDR1 MNHNS, CDR2 SASEGT. V was pared by 5 bases and J by 0 bases, with 11 bases between. The length of the CDR3 is 15 residues. The CDR3 sequence is CASSQGPASGNTIYF. The CDR3 nucleotides read TGTGCCAGCAGTCAGGGACCCGCCTCTGGAAACACCATATATTTT.

This clonotype has at least ten counts. The chain has TRBV7-9 and TRBJ2-5, with 8 bases matching TRBD2. CDR1 and CDR2 (germline): SEHNR, FQNEAQ (reference sequence). This CDR3 is built from 16 residues. The J segment lost 2 bases and the V segment lost 1 base, leaving 6 bases of the junction unmatched. Here the CDR3 reads CASSLGGLAGQETQYF. The CDR3 region has the DNA TGTGCCAGCAGCTTAGGGGGCCTAGCGGGTCAAGAGACCCAGTACTTC.

This sequence joins TRBV7-2 and TRBJ1-5; D is uncertain. Looked up from germline, CDR1 is SGHTA and CDR2 is FQGNSA. CDR3 length equals 15 residues. With 0 bases removed from V and 3 bases from J, the gap between germline ends came to 9 bases. CDR3 residues: CASSLAWEPNQPQHF. Here the CDR3 DNA reads TGTGCCAGCAGCTTAGCGTGGGAGCCCAATCAGCCCCAGCATTTT. Full variable domain (outside the CDR3, taken from reference TRBV7-2 and TRBJ1-5): GAGVSQSPSNKVTEKGKDVELRCDPISGHTALYWYRQSLGQGLEFLIYFQGNSAPDKSGLPSDRFSAERTGGSVSTLTIQRTQQEDSAVYLCASSLAWEPNQPQHFGDGTRLSIL.

This clonotype was seen once. The rearrangement links TRBV29-1 to TRBJ1-1; possible D gene TRBD1, 5 bases. This CDR3 has 10 residues. Per germline, CDR1 SQVTM and CDR2 ANQGSEA. The CDR3 coding sequence is TGCAGGGCCGGGGGCACTGAAGCTTTCTTT. Protein product: CRAGGTEAFF. Complete variable domain (other parts from reference TRBV29-1 and TRBJ1-1): SAVISQKPSRDICQRGTSLTIQCQVDSQVTMMFWYRQQPGQSLTLIATANQGSEATYESGFVIDKFPISRPNLTFSTLTVSNMSPEDSSIYLCRAGGTEAFFGQGTRLTVV.

The chain is built from TRBV19 and TRBJ1-5; no clear D gene. This CDR3 spans 12 amino acids. The germline V and J ends were trimmed by 8 bases and 4 bases, with 9 bases remaining between them. The germline gives CDR1 LNHDA, CDR2 SQIVND (reference sequence). The DNA for the CDR3 is TGTGCCAGTCAAGACGGAAATCAGCCCCAGCATTTT. It is translated as CASQDGNQPQHF. Drawing the rest from reference TRBV19 and TRBJ1-5, the complete variable domain is DGGITQSPKYLFRKEGQNVTLSCEQNLNHDAMYWYRQDPGQGLRLIYYSQIVNDFQKGDIAEGYSVSREKKESFPLTVTSAQKNPTAFYLCASQDGNQPQHFGDGTRLSIL.

The chain couples TRBV25-1 to TRBJ2-5; D is uncertain. The germline V and J ends were trimmed by 4 bases and 2 bases, with 11 bases remaining between them. The CDR3 runs 14 residues. Germline V lookup: CDR1 MGHDK, CDR2 SYGVNS. Here the CDR3 reads CASSASQPQETQYF. CDR3 sequence (DNA): TGTGCCAGCAGTGCTAGTCAGCCACAAGAGACCCAGTACTTC.

This clonotype was seen at least ten times. J is TRBJ1-5 and V is TRBV4-1, with D unclear. This CDR3 comprises 13 residues. Between the trimmed V and J ends, which lost 4 bases and 7 bases, there was a span of 11 bases. The germline CDR1 and CDR2 sequences are MGHRA and YSYEKL. In DNA, the CDR3 is TGCGCCAGCAGCCCAAATAACGGGCAGCCCCAGCATTTT. It yields the protein CASSPNNGQPQHF.

The chain is built from TRBV7-2 and TRBJ1-6; D is ambiguous. The germline V gene encodes CDR1 SGHTA and CDR2 FQGNSA. The CDR3 totals 13 residues. Between the trimmed V and J ends, which lost 1 base and 9 bases, there was a span of 7 bases. CDR3 in amino acids: CASSLERASPLHF. As DNA, the CDR3 is TGTGCCAGCAGCTTAGAAAGGGCTTCACCCCTCCACTTT.

To note about this clonotype: One junction end disagrees with the germline gene, perhaps due to a read error. The gene calls are TRBV7-3 and TRBJ2-5; D may be TRBD1 (5 bases). The germline gives CDR1 SGHTA, CDR2 FQGTGA. The CDR3 consists of 14 residues. The CDR3 nucleotides are TGTGCCAGCAGCTTACGGCAGGGTGGCGAGACCCGGTACTTC. It specifies CASSLRQGGETRYF.

This chain uses TRBV29-1 with TRBJ2-5, with 12 bases identical to TRBD2. CDR1 SQVTM and CDR2 ANQGSEA come from the germline V gene. CDR3 length: 14 amino acids. Germline trimming cut 4 bases from V and 5 bases from J; bases unmatched to any gene: 5. The CDR3 DNA reads as TGCAGCGTTGCGACTAGCGGGAGAGGTGAGACCCAGTACTTC. This gives the protein CSVATSGRGETQYF.

This clonotype was recorded many times. This chain joins TRBV28 and TRBJ2-5; no clear D gene. V shed 4 bases and J shed 4 bases, with 7 bases lying between them. Germline V gives CDR1 MDHEN, CDR2 SYDVKM. The length of the CDR3 is 12 residues. CDR3 in DNA: TGTGCCAGCAGTTCCTTGGGAGAGACCCAGTACTTC. Its protein is CASSSLGETQYF.

This clonotype has a count of ten or more. CDR3: CASSFHDRFLEQYF. The CDR3 nucleotides read TGTGCCAGCAGTTTTCACGACCGTTTCTTGGAGCAGTACTTC. The rearrangement joins TRBV12-3 or TRBV12-4 to TRBJ2-7; D not resolved. Trimming took off 3 bases at V and 7 bases at J, with 16 bases between the two ends. The CDR3 runs to 14 residues.

The chain uses TRBV29-1 and TRBJ2-5; maybe TRBD1 (6 bases). V was clipped by 8 bases and J by 0 bases, with 16 bases between them. CDR1 SQVTM and CDR2 ANQGSEA come from the germline V gene. This CDR3 has 14 residues. The CDR3 is CSFGRGGYQETQYF. The CDR3 coding sequence is TGCAGCTTTGGGAGAGGGGGATACCAAGAGACCCAGTACTTC.

The chain couples TRBV29-1 to TRBJ1-1; weak D call: TRBD1 (5 bases). V was pared by 0 bases and J by 5 bases, with 16 bases between. CDR1 and CDR2 from the germline V gene are SQVTM and ANQGSEA. This CDR3 is built from 15 residues. CDR3 nucleotides: TGCAGCGTTGAAGATAAAGGTCAGGGAAGGACTGAAGCTTTCTTT. Amino acid sequence: CSVEDKGQGRTEAFF.